This T cell receptor (beta chain) emerged from a study of CD8 T cells in ankylosing spondylitis. The study's findings and limits: Ankylosing spondylitis blood appeared to carry a characteristic TCR beta motif of roughly eight highly homologous variants.

Concerning this clonotype: Antigen: not known.

TCRdb reprocessed the 5' RACE reads with MiXCR, giving one entry per CDR3 protein. The sample has around 890,000 distinct CDR3 sequences, about 11% seen once. This CDR3 comprises 13 residues. Trimming at V came to 8 bases and at J to 8 bases, leaving 14 bases not matched to a gene. Germline V lookup: CDR1 SQVTM, CDR2 ANQGSEA. This rearrangement joins TRBV29-1 to TRBJ1-2, with 7 bases lining up with TRBD1. The sequencing sample was made of blood, either unsorted or a sorted T cell fraction (not recorded which). The sequence was obtained from a male donor with ankylosing spondylitis. CDR3 DNA sequence: TGCAGCTTTCAGGGGGAGAGGCCCAGCGGCTACACCTTC. As protein: CSFQGERPSGYTF. The whole variable domain, filled in from reference TRBV29-1 and TRBJ1-2, reads SAVISQKPSRDICQRGTSLTIQCQVDSQVTMMFWYRQQPGQSLTLIATANQGSEATYESGFVIDKFPISRPNLTFSTLTVSNMSPEDSSIYLCSFQGERPSGYTFGSGTRLTVV.